One and the same sample provided the 6 T cell receptor beta chains below, sequenced in a study of blood T cell repertoires in COVID-19. Assay: immunoSEQ multiplex PCR; the TCRdb copy retains only in-frame clones and omits some. The sample lists around 160,000 clones; 80% to 90% were seen once. Sequencing input: peripheral blood. The origin of the receptors is a man between 60 and 75 years old with acute or convalescent COVID-19.

The chain uses TRBV5-6 and TRBJ2-1, with 8 bases that match TRBD2. CDR1 SGHDT and CDR2 YYEEEE come from the germline V gene. The J segment lost 3 bases and the V segment lost 3 bases, leaving 8 bases of the junction unmatched. The CDR3 contains 16 residues. CDR3 in DNA: TGTGCCAGCAGCTCCGAACTAGCGGCAAACTACAATGAGCAGTTCTTC. It translates to CASSSELAANYNEQFF.

The J gene is TRBJ2-1, the V gene TRBV5-1; the D is unclear. This CDR3 has 15 amino acids. The germline V gene has CDR1 SGHRS and CDR2 YFSETQ. Trimming removed 0 bases at V and 1 base at J, with 8 bases between. CDR3 DNA sequence: TGCGCCAGCAGCTTGGGGGCAGGATCCTACAATGAGCAGTTCTTC. The encoded protein is CASSLGAGSYNEQFF.

The chain employs TRBV19 and TRBJ2-1; D gene uncertain. The germline CDR1 and CDR2 sequences are LNHDA and SQIVND (reference sequence). V dropped 3 bases and J dropped 0 bases, with 12 bases sitting between them. The length of the CDR3 is 16 residues. CDR3 protein: CASSILLTRSYNEQFF. The CDR3 coding sequence is TGTGCCAGTAGTATCCTCCTAACCCGCTCCTACAATGAGCAGTTCTTC. The whole variable domain, remainder taken from reference TRBV19 and TRBJ2-1, is DGGITQSPKYLFRKEGQNVTLSCEQNLNHDAMYWYRQDPGQGLRLIYYSQIVNDFQKGDIAEGYSVSREKKESFPLTVTSAQKNPTAFYLCASSILLTRSYNEQFFGPGTRLTVL.

J is TRBJ1-2 and V is TRBV28; TRBD1 is a possible D gene (6 bases). The CDR3 runs to 15 residues. Trimming removed 6 bases from V and 5 bases from J, with 19 bases in between. Looked up from germline, CDR1 is MDHEN and CDR2 is SYDVKM. The CDR3, as DNA: TGTGCCAGCAGACTCGACAGGAAACGGGATTATGGCTACACCTTC. Protein: CASRLDRKRDYGYTF.

The J gene is TRBJ2-1, the V gene TRBV7-2; the match to TRBD2 covers 8 bases. The CDR3 length is 19 residues. The junction had 17 bases not matched to a gene; V was cut back by 5 bases and J by 2 bases. Germline CDR1 reads SGHTA; CDR2 reads FQGNSA. DNA of the CDR3: TGTGCCAGCAGCCCCGCGGGGGGTGACAGCGGGGGAACCTACAATGAGCAGTTCTTC. Residues: CASSPAGGDSGGTYNEQFF. The full variable domain, its missing parts supplied by reference TRBV7-2 and TRBJ2-1, is GAGVSQSPSNKVTEKGKDVELRCDPISGHTALYWYRQSLGQGLEFLIYFQGNSAPDKSGLPSDRFSAERTGGSVSTLTIQRTQQEDSAVYLCASSPAGGDSGGTYNEQFFGPGTRLTVL.

V and J are TRBV2 and TRBJ2-2, with 8 bases identical to TRBD1. Germline CDR1 is SNHLY and CDR2 is FYNNEI. Trimming cost V 9 bases and J 4 bases; bases outside gene matches: 10. CDR3 length equals 15 residues. The CDR3 region has the DNA TGTGCCAGTACCGTCCGAGACAGGGGCACCGGGGAGCTGTTTTTT. Protein: CASTVRDRGTGELFF. Together with reference TRBV2 and TRBJ2-2, the CDR3 gives the full variable domain: EPEVTQTPSHQVTQMGQEVILRCVPISNHLYFYWYRQILGQKVEFLVSFYNNEISEKSEIFDDQFSVERPDGSNFTLKIRSTKLEDSAMYFCASTVRDRGTGELFFGEGSRLTVL.